Listed below are T cell receptor beta chains from one sample, sequenced in a study of STAT5B mutations in CD4+ large granular lymphocyte leukemia. Assay: immunoSEQ multiplex PCR; the TCRdb copy retains only in-frame clones and omits some. The repertoire holds about 46,000 clones, with about 80% as singletons. Input material: CD4+ T cells from blood buffy coats. The receptor source for this set is a human donor in good health. Each CDR3 is given without its conserved first and last residue. The order of the fields is D gene, J gene, V gene, CDR3 protein. A D gene is named only where the DNA matches it firmly.

d_call: TRBD1; j_call: TRBJ1-6; v_call: TRBV13; cdr3_aa: ASRRGQAYNSPLH
d_call: -; j_call: TRBJ2-7; v_call: TRBV20-1; cdr3_aa: SARDNREQY
d_call: -; j_call: TRBJ1-3; v_call: TRBV19; cdr3_aa: ASSRLVSSGNTIY
d_call: -; j_call: TRBJ1-5; v_call: TRBV30; cdr3_aa: ALKKDGNQPQH
d_call: TRBD1; j_call: TRBJ2-5; v_call: TRBV4-1; cdr3_aa: ASSESHRGRETQY
d_call: TRBD2; j_call: TRBJ2-3; v_call: TRBV7-3; cdr3_aa: ASSLTLAGGRDTQY
d_call: TRBD2; j_call: TRBJ2-7; v_call: TRBV6-5; cdr3_aa: ASSYGTITGEQY
d_call: TRBD1; j_call: TRBJ1-5; v_call: TRBV2; cdr3_aa: ASKDRGHGQPQH
d_call: -; j_call: TRBJ1-1; v_call: TRBV19; cdr3_aa: ASSMKRNTEAF
d_call: TRBD1; j_call: TRBJ1-1; v_call: TRBV13; cdr3_aa: ASSPRAHRGTFATEAF
d_call: -; j_call: TRBJ1-5; v_call: TRBV6-6; cdr3_aa: ASRNPGGNQPQH
d_call: TRBD1; j_call: TRBJ2-7; v_call: TRBV27; cdr3_aa: ASSKYGTGISYEQY
d_call: TRBD1; j_call: TRBJ2-7; v_call: TRBV10-1; cdr3_aa: ASSQPGTGSGEQY
d_call: TRBD2; j_call: TRBJ2-2; v_call: TRBV19; cdr3_aa: ASSMGLAGPGELF
d_call: TRBD2; j_call: TRBJ2-7; v_call: TRBV19; cdr3_aa: ASSIVAGEIYEQY
d_call: -; j_call: TRBJ2-1; v_call: TRBV12-1; cdr3_aa: ASSFVSRAHYNEQF
d_call: -; j_call: TRBJ2-2; v_call: TRBV5-8; cdr3_aa: ASSLEVKGRTGELF
d_call: TRBD2; j_call: TRBJ2-5; v_call: TRBV5-1; cdr3_aa: ASSLGLADQETQY
d_call: -; j_call: TRBJ2-2; v_call: TRBV2; cdr3_aa: ASSDNTGELF
d_call: TRBD1; j_call: TRBJ1-2; v_call: TRBV5-4; cdr3_aa: ASSLERGPGYT
d_call: TRBD1; j_call: TRBJ1-1; v_call: TRBV5-1; cdr3_aa: ASSLDLGQGSTEAF
d_call: -; j_call: TRBJ2-6; v_call: TRBV5-6; cdr3_aa: ASSLIVAGANVLT
d_call: -; j_call: TRBJ1-4; v_call: TRBV5-4; cdr3_aa: ASSLVGGEKLF
d_call: -; j_call: TRBJ2-7; v_call: TRBV5-5; cdr3_aa: ASSLGGPYEQY
d_call: -; j_call: TRBJ1-1; v_call: TRBV5-6; cdr3_aa: ASSLGRRTEAF
d_call: TRBD1; j_call: TRBJ1-4; v_call: TRBV18; cdr3_aa: ASSLSSAGGGEKLF
d_call: -; j_call: TRBJ2-5; v_call: TRBV29-1; cdr3_aa: SVARRGQETQY
d_call: TRBD2; j_call: TRBJ2-2; v_call: TRBV9; cdr3_aa: ASSVSPTSGSGTGELF
d_call: TRBD1; j_call: TRBJ1-4; v_call: TRBV7-8; cdr3_aa: ASSINRGRREKLF
d_call: TRBD1; j_call: TRBJ2-1; v_call: TRBV6-5; cdr3_aa: ASRGTGMYNEQF
d_call: -; j_call: TRBJ1-5; v_call: TRBV6-5; cdr3_aa: ASSYSRGHQPQH
d_call: -; j_call: TRBJ2-5; v_call: TRBV7-3; cdr3_aa: ASSLAGETQY
d_call: -; j_call: TRBJ2-7; v_call: TRBV10-3; cdr3_aa: AISEPVPSREQY